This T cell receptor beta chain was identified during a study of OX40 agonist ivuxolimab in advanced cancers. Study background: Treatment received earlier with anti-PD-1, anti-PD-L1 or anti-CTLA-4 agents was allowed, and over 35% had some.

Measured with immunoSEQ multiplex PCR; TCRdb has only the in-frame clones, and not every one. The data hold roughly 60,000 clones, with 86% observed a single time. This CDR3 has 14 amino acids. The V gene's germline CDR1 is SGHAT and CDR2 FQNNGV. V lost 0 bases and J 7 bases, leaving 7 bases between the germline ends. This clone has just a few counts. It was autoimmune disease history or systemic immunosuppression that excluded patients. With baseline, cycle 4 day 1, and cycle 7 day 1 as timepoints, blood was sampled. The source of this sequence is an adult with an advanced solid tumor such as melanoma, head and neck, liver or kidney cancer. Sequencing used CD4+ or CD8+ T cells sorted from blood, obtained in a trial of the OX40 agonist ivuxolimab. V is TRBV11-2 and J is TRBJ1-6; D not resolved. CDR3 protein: CASSLDSANSPLHF. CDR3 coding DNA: TGTGCCAGCAGCTTAGATTCAGCGAATTCACCCCTCCACTTT.